The clone carrying this T cell receptor beta chain was seen a few times. V trimming: 5 bases; J trimming: 8 bases; junction bases outside the gene matches: 13. The CDR3 spans 14 residues. Germline V CDR1 and CDR2: DFQATT, SNEGSKA (reference sequence). Constant-segment primers served in 5'RACE that generated TCR alpha and TCR beta cDNA libraries bearing sample barcodes and UMIs. TCRdb processed the 5' RACE reads anew with MiXCR; each CDR3 protein has one entry. The sample holds a few hundred thousand distinct CDR3 sequences, 25% seen once. This sample is drawn from a study of T-cell memory formation after mild COVID-19. Study context: Largely, the TCR clusters proved donor specific.

This clonotype was sampled from an adult woman who had mild COVID-19 (a few samples of this study predate the infection). Cell type and time point are not known. This chain connects TRBV20-1 to TRBJ1-2; TRBD1 matches at 8 bases. Sequenced input: PBMCs or a T cell subset sorted from them (not recorded which). The CDR3 region has the DNA TGCAGTGCTTTTACTCCCGACAGGGGATACGGCTACACCTTC. Translation gives CSAFTPDRGYGYTF.